The next 16 T cell receptor beta chains were all read from a single sample in a study of Ad26.COV2.S vaccination and SARS-CoV-2 variants. Treatment noted: roughly 18 received Ad26.COV2.S at low or high dose, single or two shots; about five received placebo; per-sample allocation not given. Vaccine and placebo recipients were sampled on day 63 after the first injection. Assay used: immunoSEQ multiplex PCR; TCRdb lists only in-frame clones, some missing. The data show about half a million clones, 80% to 90% seen once. The source material was peripheral blood, sampled in a trial of Ad26.COV2.S vaccine versus placebo. The receptors were sampled from a person aged 18-65 years who received the Ad26.COV2.S COVID-19 vaccine or a placebo.

This chain connects TRBV2 to TRBJ2-3, with 11 bases lining up with TRBD2. The CDR3 has 12 residues. V trimming: 5 bases; J trimming: 11 bases; junction bases outside the gene matches: 3. CDR1 and CDR2 (germline): SNHLY, FYNNEI. The CDR3 bases are TGTGCCAGCAGTCGACTAGCGGGGCAGCAGTATTTT. Amino acid sequence: CASSRLAGQQYF.

This rearrangement joins TRBV5-6 to TRBJ1-3; D unresolved. Trimming shortened V by 1 base and J by 0 bases, and 5 bases separated the two germline ends. CDR1 and CDR2 from the germline V gene are SGHDT and YYEEEE. CDR3 length equals 14 residues. The CDR3 is CASSLWGSGNTIYF. The CDR3 DNA reads as TGTGCCAGCAGCTTGTGGGGCTCTGGAAACACCATATATTTT. Complete variable domain (other parts from reference TRBV5-6 and TRBJ1-3): DAGVTQSPTHLIKTRGQQVTLRCSPKSGHDTVSWYQQALGQGPQFIFQYYEEEERQRGNFPDRFSGHQFPNYSSELNVNALLLGDSALYLCASSLWGSGNTIYFGEGSWLTVV.

Regarding this clone: One end of the junction varies from germline; a read error may be responsible. The rearrangement uses TRBV7-7 and TRBJ2-5, with TRBD2 matching over 10 bases. CDR1 SSHAT and CDR2 FNYEAQ come from the germline V gene (reference sequence). This CDR3 has 14 residues. In DNA form, the CDR3 reads TGTGCTAGCAGCCTAGCGGGAGAGGCCGAGACCCAGTACTTC. This gives the protein CASSLAGEAETQYF.

V and J are TRBV24-1 and TRBJ2-3; 8 nucleotides align to TRBD1. The CDR3 sequence is 14 residues long. CDR1 KGHDR and CDR2 SFDVKD come from the germline V gene. V lost 2 bases and J lost 6; bases outside the gene matches: 3. For the CDR3, the DNA is TGTGCCACCAGTGATTCCAGGGGGCTGGATACGCAGTATTTT. Residues: CATSDSRGLDTQYF.

The chain links TRBV29-1 to TRBJ1-3; no definite D call. CDR3 length: 13 residues. Germline assignment: CDR1 SQVTM and CDR2 ANQGSEA. V lost 2 bases and J lost 4, with 9 bases in between. The DNA of the CDR3 is TGCAGCGTTGAATTAGGGATCGGAAACACCATATATTTT. Encoded protein: CSVELGIGNTIYF.

This rearrangement joins TRBV5-1 to TRBJ2-5; D assignment may be TRBD1 or TRBD2 (5 bases each). The germline V and J ends were trimmed by 0 bases and 4 bases, with 13 bases remaining between them. The CDR3 consists of 15 residues. Germline V gives CDR1 SGHRS, CDR2 YFSETQ. The CDR3 region is CASSLVTGTGETQYF. The CDR3 bases are TGCGCCAGCAGCTTGGTCACGGGGACGGGAGAGACCCAGTACTTC.

The genes are TRBV18 and TRBJ1-1; possible D gene TRBD1, 6 bases. This CDR3 spans 14 amino acids. CDR1 is KGHSH and CDR2 is LQKENI in the germline V gene. V lost 3 bases to trimming and J lost 6 bases, with 14 bases between them. In nucleotides, the CDR3 is TGTGCCAGCTCACCCCCAGGGGCGTTCTCTGAAGCTTTCTTT. This sequence encodes CASSPPGAFSEAFF.

The rearrangement joins TRBV18 to TRBJ1-1, with 9 bases matching TRBD1. Per germline, CDR1 KGHSH and CDR2 LQKENI. The trim removed 2 bases at V and 4 bases at J, leaving 8 bases unmatched. This CDR3 spans 16 amino acids. The CDR3 nucleotides read TGTGCCAGCTCACCAACTGACAGGGGGGTTTCCACTGAAGCTTTCTTT. Translation gives CASSPTDRGVSTEAFF. The entire variable domain, with the rest obtained from reference TRBV18 and TRBJ1-1, is as follows: NAGVMQNPRHLVRRRGQEARLRCSPMKGHSHVYWYRQLPEEGLKFMVYLQKENIIDESGMPKERFSAEFPKEGPSILRIQQVVRGDSAAYFCASSPTDRGVSTEAFFGQGTRLTVV.

V is TRBV5-5 and J is TRBJ2-5, with D tentatively TRBD1 (6 bases). The CDR3 totals 14 residues. Germline V lookup: CDR1 SGHKS, CDR2 YYEKEE (reference sequence). Trimming took off 5 bases at V and 5 bases at J, with 16 bases between the two ends. The CDR3 bases are TGTGCCAGCAGATCAGGGGCTATAAGGGAGACCCAGTACTTC. Residues: CASRSGAIRETQYF.

The V and J genes are TRBV5-1 and TRBJ1-6, with 7 bases aligning to TRBD1. Trimming removed 2 bases from V and 8 bases from J; junction bases left unmatched: 7. The CDR3 extends over 15 amino acids. The germline V gene encodes CDR1 SGHRS and CDR2 YFSETQ. The CDR3 coding sequence is TGCGCCAGCAGCTTCACAGGGGTAGGTTATTCACCCCTCCACTTT. Translated, it gives CASSFTGVGYSPLHF. Full variable domain (outside the CDR3, taken from reference TRBV5-1 and TRBJ1-6): KAGVTQTPRYLIKTRGQQVTLSCSPISGHRSVSWYQQTPGQGLQFLFEYFSETQRNKGNFPGRFSGRQFSNSRSEMNVSTLELGDSALYLCASSFTGVGYSPLHFGNGTRLTVT.

The V gene is TRBV11-1, the J gene TRBJ2-5, with D unresolved. Trimming stripped 3 bases from V and 2 bases from J, with 7 bases between. Germline V gene sequence: CDR1 SGHAT, CDR2 FQDESV (reference sequence). The CDR3 loop spans 13 amino acids. This CDR3 is CASSLRRQETQYF. The CDR3 DNA reads TGTGCCAGCAGCTTGCGTAGACAAGAGACCCAGTACTTC.

Regarding this clone: This specimen includes other DNA sequences encoding the same CDR3. The chain has TRBV7-9 and TRBJ2-1; TRBD1 or TRBD2 may be the D gene (5 bases each). The CDR3 runs to 14 residues. The germline CDR1 and CDR2 sequences are SEHNR and FQNEAQ (reference sequence). V was clipped by 1 base and J by 2 bases, with 6 bases between them. Here the CDR3 DNA reads TGTGCCAGCAGCTTAGGGGACCCCTACAATGAGCAGTTCTTC. It codes for CASSLGDPYNEQFF.

V is TRBV19 and J is TRBJ1-5; D unresolved. Between the trimmed V and J ends, which lost 7 bases and 0 bases, there was a span of 13 bases. CDR3 size: 15 residues. CDR1 LNHDA and CDR2 SQIVND come from the germline V gene (reference sequence). CDR3 amino acids: CASTRGGNSNQPQHF. Written as DNA, the CDR3 is TGTGCCAGTACCCGAGGAGGGAATAGCAATCAGCCCCAGCATTTT.

This rearrangement joins TRBV13 to TRBJ2-5, with D unclear. Trimming pared 5 bases from V and 2 bases from J, leaving 9 bases between. The CDR3 loop spans 13 amino acids. Germline assignment: CDR1 PRHDT and CDR2 FYEKMQ (reference sequence). CDR3: CASSLTLQETQYF. The CDR3 bases are TGTGCCAGCAGCCTCACTCTTCAAGAGACCCAGTACTTC.

V and J are TRBV19 and TRBJ2-1; TRBD1 is a possible D gene (6 bases). V lost 5 bases to trimming and J lost 5 bases, with 10 bases between them. The germline gives CDR1 LNHDA, CDR2 SQIVND (reference sequence). CDR3 size: 13 residues. CDR3 in amino acids: CASSSRQDNEQFF. In DNA, the CDR3 is TGTGCCAGTAGTTCCCGACAGGACAATGAGCAGTTCTTC.

This chain joins TRBV15 and TRBJ1-3, with a possible D match to TRBD1 (5 bases). V lost 8 bases to trimming and J lost 8 bases, with 19 bases between them. Germline lookup yields CDR1 LNHNV and CDR2 YYDKDF (reference sequence). CDR3 length: 14 residues. CDR3 sequence (DNA): TGTGCCACCCGGCTGTCTGGGGCCAGAGACACCATATATTTT. Translation: CATRLSGARDTIYF.